What follows is one T cell receptor (beta chain) and its context. Its target antigen remains unknown. No clone much larger than this one lies a single base away; base qualities are absent. This sample is part of a study of blood T cell repertoires in COVID-19 (dated by TCRdb to 2020 to 2021). Broadly, across the study: Samples from collaborators originated in the United States, Italy and Spain and spanned both the acute and convalescent phases of COVID-19. The material from the prospective study consisted of cDNA or gDNA derived from T cells, B-cell-depleted T cells, or PBMCs. Subjects who had been exposed to COVID-19, were actively infected with it, or had recovered from it provided the deeply sampled blood TCRbeta repertoires that made up the dataset. A freely available public database, intended as a resource for researchers studying the immune response to SARS-CoV-2, is where the repertoires were released. Samples came from the ongoing ImmuneRACE study (first 160 participants) plus 1,254 subjects from 6 global collaborators. Sample metadata almost always included a de-identified subject ID, COVID-19 status, age in years and sex. HLA class I and class II types, where available, came from metadata supplied by the sample provider rather than from assay-based typing.

Study-level results and caveats: How much clinical and demographic metadata was included differed by source and by participant, and the metadata was provided uncurated.

The germline V gene (reference sequence) supplies CDR1 SGHNT and CDR2 YYREEE. Here V drops 3 bases and J drops 5 bases, and the junction holds 9 bases not matched to any gene. There are 16 amino acids in the CDR3, from cysteine to phenylalanine inclusive. Of all the DNA, just the CDR3 is kept, 48 bases in frame from base 1. Each collaborating institution followed its own protocols to collect whole blood in K2EDTA tubes. For TCRbeta analysis, collaborator samples were shipped as frozen whole blood, as isolated PBMCs, or as DNA extracted from either sample type. The immunoSEQ Assay, a bias-controlled multiplex PCR, was used to amplify TCRbeta CDR3 regions from genomic DNA. For the original study's pipeline: Within the assay, amplification of reference gene primers was used to estimate how many nucleated cells each sample contained. To quantify the absolute abundance of each unique TCRbeta CDR3 rearrangement, sequence reads were collapsed and filtered. For each sample, productive Simpson clonality was calculated as the square root of Simpson's diversity index across productive rearrangements. Here the immuneACCESS table is served through TCRdb, limited to in-frame sequences with V and J called. Missing clones are a known gap in these copies; in checked studies unresolved V genes cover under half, and the rest lacks a known reason. V and J calls and clone size are those listed in that table; D and trimming were worked out from the DNA. Here the sample has under 30,000 clones; approximately 86% occur a single time. The top ten clones comprise about 12% of the sample.

Sequenced material: peripheral blood. The source is a human donor in a cohort sampled during active COVID-19. The donor label of this sample is uncertain. The chain links TRBV5-4 with TRBJ2-1, and 9 junctional nucleotides match TRBD2. The CDR3 protein is CASSWGREGRNNEQFF. The nucleotide sequence reads as follows: TGTGCCAGCAGCTGGGGGCGGGAGGGCCGTAACAATGAGCAGTTCTTC.